Shown below are 13 T cell receptor beta chains from a single sample sequenced in a study of cytomegalovirus exposure and HLA in healthy donors. Data came from immunoSEQ multiplex PCR; TCRdb stores just in-frame clones and leaves some out. The sample consists of some 170,000 clones, roughly 86% of them appearing once. The sequenced sample consisted of PBMCs. The origin of the receptors is a man aged 18 to 29 in good health and CMV-seropositive.

V usage is TRBV5-1 and J usage is TRBJ2-3, with D possibly being TRBD2 (6 bases). V lost 0 bases and J 10 bases, leaving 18 bases between the germline ends. This CDR3 is 15 amino acids long. Germline CDR1 and CDR2: SGHRS and YFSETQ. Written as DNA, the CDR3 is TGCGCCAGCAGCTTGGAACGAAGGAGGGGTGATTCGCAGTATTTT. Amino acids: CASSLERRRGDSQYF. The full variable domain, with the rest looked up from reference TRBV5-1 and TRBJ2-3, is KAGVTQTPRYLIKTRGQQVTLSCSPISGHRSVSWYQQTPGQGLQFLFEYFSETQRNKGNFPGRFSGRQFSNSRSEMNVSTLELGDSALYLCASSLERRRGDSQYFGPGTRLTVL.

This rearrangement joins TRBV20-1 to TRBJ2-7; a possible D gene is TRBD2 (6 bases). Trimming took 7 bases from V and 7 from J, leaving 14 bases between them. Germline V gives CDR1 DFQATT, CDR2 SNEGSKA (reference sequence). This CDR3 is built from 11 residues. Here the CDR3 reads CSVSGTREQYF. CDR3 in DNA: TGCAGTGTTTCCGGGACTCGAGAGCAGTACTTC.

The V and J genes are TRBV4-3 and TRBJ2-3; D may be TRBD2 (5 bases). The CDR3 is made up of 15 amino acids. Trimming shortened V by 2 bases and J by 5 bases, and 14 bases separated the two germline ends. CDR1 LGHNA and CDR2 YSLEER come from the germline V gene. CDR3 protein: CASSQTSGGVDTQYF. In nucleotides, the CDR3 is TGCGCCAGCAGCCAAACTAGTGGAGGTGTAGATACGCAGTATTTT.

V usage is TRBV5-1 and J usage is TRBJ2-7; 7 nucleotides match TRBD1. The CDR3 has 15 residues. J was trimmed by 0 bases and V by 3 bases; bases with no gene match: 6. Germline V gene sequence: CDR1 SGHRS, CDR2 YFSETQ. The CDR3 here is CASSWTTGVSYEQYF. The CDR3 DNA is TGCGCCAGCAGCTGGACAACAGGGGTCTCCTACGAGCAGTACTTC.

The CDR3 region has the DNA TGTGCCAGCAGTTTAGAACTGCGGGGGAATGAAAAACTGTTTTTT. Amino acids: CASSLELRGNEKLFF. This chain links TRBV28 with TRBJ1-4, with D perhaps TRBD1 (5 bases). The V end was cut by 2 bases, the J end by 5 bases, with 12 bases between. The CDR3 is 15 amino acids. Germline V gene data show CDR1 as MDHEN and CDR2 as SYDVKM.

The chain recombines TRBV5-8 with TRBJ2-7, with TRBD2 matching 8 bases. CDR1 SGHTS and CDR2 YDEGEE come from the germline V gene. The CDR3 has 16 amino acids. Unmatched junction bases numbered 10, after V lost 4 bases and J lost 1 base. CDR3 sequence reads: CASSPPVGRGSYEQYF. The CDR3 DNA is TGTGCCAGCAGCCCACCCGTCGGGAGGGGGTCCTACGAGCAGTACTTC.

The chain uses TRBV5-1 and TRBJ2-7, with D unclear. V was pared by 3 bases and J by 3 bases, with 16 bases between. This CDR3 spans 15 amino acids. In germline, CDR1 is SGHRS, CDR2 YFSETQ. The CDR3 nucleotides are TGCGCCAGCAGCTCAACAGCATCCATATACTACGAGCAGTACTTC. Protein: CASSSTASIYYEQYF.

V usage is TRBV9 and J usage is TRBJ1-2; possible D gene TRBD1, 5 bases. Per germline, CDR1 SGDLS and CDR2 YYNGEE. There are 16 residues in the CDR3. Trimming shortened V by 3 bases and J by 1 base, and 16 bases separated the two germline ends. The CDR3 sequence: CASSGGVQSFNYGYTF. The CDR3 DNA reads as TGTGCCAGCAGCGGGGGGGTTCAGAGTTTTAACTATGGCTACACCTTC. Full variable domain (missing parts from reference TRBV9 and TRBJ1-2): DSGVTQTPKHLITATGQRVTLRCSPRSGDLSVYWYQQSLDQGLQFLIQYYNGEERAKGNILERFSAQQFPDLHSELNLSSLELGDSALYFCASSGGVQSFNYGYTFGSGTRLTVV.

The V gene is TRBV10-3, the J gene TRBJ1-2; weak D call: TRBD1 (5 bases). The CDR3 extends over 13 amino acids. Between the trimmed V and J ends, which lost 7 bases and 8 bases, there was a span of 17 bases. Germline CDR1 reads ENHRY; CDR2 reads SYGVKD. The CDR3 sequence: CAIMAGENYGYTF. DNA of the CDR3: TGTGCCATCATGGCGGGGGAGAATTACGGCTACACCTTC.

The chain employs TRBV18 and TRBJ2-7; D might be TRBD2 (7 bases). Trimming pared 3 bases from V and 4 bases from J, leaving 19 bases between. Germline values: CDR1 KGHSH, CDR2 LQKENI. The CDR3 extends over 16 amino acids. The chain's CDR3 is CASSPPSGGAGYEQYF. For the CDR3, the DNA is TGTGCCAGCTCACCTCCTTCGGGGGGCGCAGGGTACGAGCAGTACTTC.

The chain links TRBV15 to TRBJ1-2; weak D call: TRBD1 (6 bases). The CDR3 length is 14 residues. V was clipped by 6 bases and J by 1 base, with 12 bases between them. Germline CDR1 and CDR2: LNHNV and YYDKDF (reference sequence). CDR3 protein: CATRGALHNYGYTF. CDR3 DNA sequence: TGTGCCACCAGGGGGGCCCTACATAACTATGGCTACACCTTC.

CDR3 sequence: CASSLSGGVGYGYTF. In DNA, the CDR3 is TGCGCCAGCAGCTTAAGTGGGGGCGTCGGCTATGGCTACACCTTC. The chain couples TRBV5-1 to TRBJ1-2, with TRBD1 as a possible D gene (6 bases). V was pared by 2 bases and J by 4 bases, with 15 bases between. The CDR3 is 15 residues long. Per the germline V gene, CDR1 is SGHRS and CDR2 is YFSETQ.

The chain couples TRBV5-1 to TRBJ1-4; D is unresolved. CDR1 and CDR2 from the germline V gene are SGHRS and YFSETQ. Trimming shortened V by 2 bases and J by 6 bases, and 11 bases separated the two germline ends. The CDR3 spans 14 residues. CDR3 in amino acids: CASSLSSTDEKLFF. The CDR3 DNA reads as TGCGCCAGCAGCTTATCCTCCACGGATGAAAAACTGTTTTTT.